The subject of this entry is one TCR beta chain. This sample is drawn from a study of cytomegalovirus exposure and HLA in healthy donors. The germline V gene encodes CDR1 SGHVS and CDR2 FQNEAQ. The V segment lost 3 bases and the J segment 4 bases; nucleotides outside the gene matches: 6. The CDR3 totals 15 residues. The PCR made use of 60 Vbeta and 13 Jbeta primers. Measured with immunoSEQ multiplex PCR; TCRdb has only the in-frame clones, and not every one. The sample yields fewer than 150,000 clones, more than 70% seen once. This TCR was sampled from a man aged 45 to 65 in good health and CMV-seronegative. The sequenced sample consisted of PBMCs. V usage is TRBV7-8 and J usage is TRBJ1-5; 7 bases are a match to TRBD1. The CDR3 protein is CASSLETGKNQPQHF. DNA of the CDR3: TGTGCCAGCAGCTTGGAGACAGGGAAAAATCAGCCCCAGCATTTT. The variable domain in full, with the rest retrieved from reference TRBV7-8 and TRBJ1-5, is GAGVSQSPRYKVAKRGQDVALRCDPISGHVSLFWYQQALGQGPEFLTYFQNEAQLDKSGLPSDRFFAERPEGSVSTLKIQRTQQEDSAVYLCASSLETGKNQPQHFGDGTRLSIL.